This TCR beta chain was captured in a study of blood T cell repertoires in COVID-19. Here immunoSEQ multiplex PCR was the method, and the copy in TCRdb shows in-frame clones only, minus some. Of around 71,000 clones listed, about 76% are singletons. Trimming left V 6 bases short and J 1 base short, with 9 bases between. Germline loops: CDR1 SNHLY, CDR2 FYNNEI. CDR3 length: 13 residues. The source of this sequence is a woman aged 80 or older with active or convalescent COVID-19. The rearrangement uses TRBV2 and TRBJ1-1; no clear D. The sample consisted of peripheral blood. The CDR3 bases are TGTGCCAGCAGACTAGGTGAGAACACTGAAGCTTTCTTT. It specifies CASRLGENTEAFF.